This passage covers 22 T cell receptor beta chains from one sample sequenced in a study of cytotoxic CD8 clonotypes in ibrutinib-treated CLL. The protocol was immunoSEQ multiplex PCR, while the TCRdb copy is restricted to in-frame clones and leaves out a portion. The profile covers some 300,000 clones, with 80% appearing a single time and 5% to 7% taken by the ten largest. The material was PBMCs, obtained before ibrutinib treatment. These TCRs come from a human donor with chronic lymphocytic leukemia.

The rearrangement joins TRBV7-6 to TRBJ2-1; TRBD2 might be the D (5 bases). CDR3 length: 15 amino acids. Germline V gene sequence: CDR1 SGHVS, CDR2 FNYEAQ. The V end was cut by 2 bases, the J end by 9 bases, with 17 bases between. The DNA for the CDR3 is TGTGCCAGCAGCTTAAGTACTAGAAAATGGTTTGAGCAGTTCTTC. Its translation: CASSLSTRKWFEQFF.

This clone came up once. The chain uses TRBV7-7 and TRBJ2-1; no firm D call. Germline loops: CDR1 SSHAT, CDR2 FNYEAQ (reference sequence). V was shortened by 4 bases and J by 3 bases, with 13 bases between the two germline ends. The CDR3 totals 15 residues. CDR3 bases: TGTGCCAGCAGCTCCCAACCGGGCCTCTACAATGAGCAGTTCTTC. Its protein is CASSSQPGLYNEQFF.

In this sample, this clone turned up a few times. The chain carries TRBV11-1 and TRBJ2-5, with TRBD1 identical over 7 bases. CDR3 length equals 14 residues. Germline V gene data show CDR1 as SGHAT and CDR2 as FQDESV (reference sequence). J was trimmed by 5 bases and V by 3 bases; bases with no gene match: 6. The CDR3 DNA follows: TGTGCCAGCAGCTTGACAGGGTACGGGGAGACCCAGTACTTC. Its protein product is CASSLTGYGETQYF.

J is TRBJ1-1 and V is TRBV28; TRBD1 is a possible D gene (5 bases). Trimming cost V 4 bases and J 9 bases, with 12 bases left between them. CDR1 is MDHEN, CDR2 SYDVKM, per germline. The CDR3 has 12 residues. The CDR3 DNA sequence: TGTGCCAGCAGTTGGACAAGGGTGAAAGCTTTCTTT. Its protein is CASSWTRVKAFF.

The J gene is TRBJ2-1, the V gene TRBV30; a weak D match, TRBD2 (5 bases). The V gene's germline CDR1 is GTSNPN and CDR2 SVGIG (reference sequence). Between the trimmed V and J ends, which lost 0 bases and 7 bases, there was a span of 10 bases. This CDR3 contains 13 residues. The CDR3 here is CAWSVPGINEQFF. The CDR3 DNA reads TGTGCCTGGAGTGTACCGGGGATTAATGAGCAGTTCTTC.

The V call is TRBV18, the J call TRBJ2-6; D is unclear. This CDR3 is built from 17 residues. V lost 3 bases and J lost 0, with 12 bases in between. CDR1 KGHSH and CDR2 LQKENI come from the germline V gene. CDR3: CASSPGLRISGANVLTF. The CDR3 nucleotides are TGTGCCAGCTCACCCGGTCTAAGGATCTCTGGGGCCAACGTCCTGACTTTC.

This chain uses TRBV5-1 with TRBJ2-5; TRBD2 matches at 7 bases. The CDR3 is 15 amino acids. Per germline, CDR1 SGHRS and CDR2 YFSETQ. The ends lost 4 bases at V and 0 bases at J; junction bases unmatched: 6. The CDR3 bases are TGCGCCAGCAGCCCCCCCGGGGGGTACCAAGAGACCCAGTACTTC. It codes for CASSPPGGYQETQYF.

This clone was detected only a few times. V and J are TRBV11-3 and TRBJ2-7; TRBD2 matches 13 bases. The CDR3 loop spans 15 amino acids. J was trimmed by 3 bases and V by 7 bases; bases with no gene match: 6. Per germline, CDR1 SGHNT and CDR2 YENEEA. This CDR3 reads CASTQGLAGSYEQYF. CDR3 nucleotide sequence: TGTGCCAGCACCCAGGGACTAGCGGGGAGCTACGAGCAGTACTTC.

This CDR3 reads CASSFRDSRNTEAFF. Here the CDR3 DNA reads TGTGCCAGTAGTTTCCGGGACAGCCGGAACACTGAAGCTTTCTTT. The J gene is TRBJ1-1, the V gene TRBV19, with 7 bases aligning to TRBD1. Germline values: CDR1 LNHDA, CDR2 SQIVND (reference sequence). Trimming took 5 bases from V and 1 from J; bases not matched to a gene: 7. The CDR3 has 15 residues.

This clone was recorded once. The V call is TRBV27, the J call TRBJ1-4; 8 bases align to TRBD1. Per germline, CDR1 MNHEY and CDR2 SMNVEV (reference sequence). Unmatched junction bases numbered 19, after V lost 8 bases and J lost 8 bases. This CDR3 has 17 residues. The CDR3 region is CASEDQEWDRKGEKLFF. For the CDR3, the DNA is TGTGCCAGCGAAGATCAGGAGTGGGACAGGAAGGGAGAAAAACTGTTTTTT. The whole variable domain, remainder taken from reference TRBV27 and TRBJ1-4, is EAQVTQNPRYLITVTGKKLTVTCSQNMNHEYMSWYRQDPGLGLRQIYYSMNVEVTDKGDVPEGYKVSRKEKRNFPLILESPSPNQTSLYFCASEDQEWDRKGEKLFFGSGTQLSVL.

This clone showed up just once. The chain links TRBV4-1 to TRBJ2-1; tentatively, D is TRBD1 (6 bases). The CDR3 totals 14 residues. The V gene lost 3 bases and the J gene lost 6 bases, with 12 bases spanning the gap. CDR1 MGHRA and CDR2 YSYEKL come from the germline V gene. In DNA form, the CDR3 reads TGCGCCAGCAGCCATGAACAGGGATCCAATGAGCAGTTCTTC. Protein product: CASSHEQGSNEQFF.

The J gene is TRBJ1-3, the V gene TRBV25-1; D is uncertain. Germline CDR1 is MGHDK and CDR2 is SYGVNS. The ends were cut back, 4 bases at V and 0 bases at J, with 10 bases in the middle. The CDR3 has 15 residues. The CDR3 DNA reads TGTGCCAGCAGTGCCCGACGTAGCTCTGGAAACACCATATATTTT. Protein: CASSARRSSGNTIYF. The variable domain in full, with the rest retrieved from reference TRBV25-1 and TRBJ1-3, is EADIYQTPRYLVIGTGKKITLECSQTMGHDKMYWYQQDPGMELHLIHYSYGVNSTEKGDLSSESTVSRIRTEHFPLTLESARPSHTSQYLCASSARRSSGNTIYFGEGSWLTVV.

This chain joins TRBV6-6 and TRBJ2-1, with 7 bases aligning to TRBD2. This CDR3 contains 15 residues. CDR1 and CDR2 from the germline V gene are MNHNY and SVGAGI (reference sequence). V was clipped by 2 bases and J by 5 bases; unmatched bases: 6. CDR3 loop: CASSYGGRIDNEQFF. As DNA, the CDR3 is TGTGCCAGCAGTTACGGCGGGAGAATCGACAATGAGCAGTTCTTC.

The rearrangement joins TRBV2 to TRBJ2-1, with D hard to call. CDR1 is SNHLY, CDR2 FYNNEI, per germline. V lost 7 bases, J lost 3 bases, and 13 bases lay in between. This CDR3 comprises 14 residues. The CDR3 nucleotides are TGTGCCAGCAAGGGTCCTTTAAGCTACAATGAGCAGTTCTTC. Its translation is CASKGPLSYNEQFF.

J is TRBJ2-7 and V is TRBV5-1; D may be TRBD1 (7 bases). V lost 5 bases, J lost 3 bases, and 15 bases lay in between. The germline V gene encodes CDR1 SGHRS and CDR2 YFSETQ. The CDR3 totals 14 residues. Written as DNA, the CDR3 is TGCGCCAGCAGAGGCGGGGACAGTGGCTACGAGCAGTACTTC. Residues: CASRGGDSGYEQYF.

The chain has TRBV29-1 and TRBJ1-1; D is uncertain. The ends were cut back, 4 bases at V and 3 bases at J, with 6 bases in the middle. Germline assignment: CDR1 SQVTM and CDR2 ANQGSEA. This CDR3 contains 11 residues. This chain's CDR3 is CSVGRYTEAFF. Here the CDR3 DNA reads TGCAGCGTTGGGCGGTACACTGAAGCTTTCTTT.

The chain couples TRBV15 to TRBJ2-1, with D possibly matching TRBD2 (6 bases). The V end lost 4 bases, the J end lost 14 bases, and 21 bases lay between the germline ends. This CDR3 is 14 amino acids long. Germline assignment: CDR1 LNHNV and CDR2 YYDKDF (reference sequence). The CDR3 loop reads CATSISPGSSAKFF. For the CDR3, the DNA is TGTGCCACCAGCATCTCCCCCGGGTCTAGCGCAAAGTTCTTC.

V gene TRBV11-3 combines with J gene TRBJ2-5; D not resolved. CDR1 and CDR2 from the germline V gene are SGHNT and YENEEA. V shed 5 bases and J shed 5 bases, with 9 bases lying between them. CDR3 length: 12 amino acids. The CDR3 here is CASSPPLETQYF. CDR3 DNA: TGTGCCAGCAGCCCCCCTCTGGAGACCCAGTACTTC. The variable domain in full, completed from reference TRBV11-3 and TRBJ2-5, reads EAGVVQSPRYKIIEKKQPVAFWCNPISGHNTLYWYLQNLGQGPELLIRYENEEAVDDSQLPKDRFSAERLKGVDSTLKIQPAELGDSAVYLCASSPPLETQYFGPGTRLLVL.

Remarks on this clone: The junction shows a germline mismatch at one end, possibly a read error. This sequence joins TRBV7-9 and TRBJ1-2, with D maybe TRBD1 (6 bases). Looked up from germline, CDR1 is SEHNR and CDR2 is FQNEAQ (reference sequence). CDR3 length: 12 amino acids. CDR3 in DNA: TGTGCCAGCAGCTTAGCTGGGGGGCAGTATGCCTTC. Its translation is CASSLAGGQYAF.

A few counts support this clone. This chain uses TRBV15 with TRBJ1-1, with a tentative D call TRBD1 (5 bases). The CDR3 has 14 residues. Trimming shortened V by 0 bases and J by 6 bases, and 11 bases separated the two germline ends. CDR1 is LNHNV, CDR2 YYDKDF, per germline (reference sequence). DNA of the CDR3: TGTGCCACCAGCAGAGAGCCCAGGGACGCTGAAGCTTTCTTT. It encodes CATSREPRDAEAFF.

The CDR3 is CASSLETSGRSSYNEQFF. CDR3 DNA sequence: TGTGCCAGCAGCTTAGAAACTAGCGGGAGGAGCTCCTACAATGAGCAGTTCTTC. The chain uses TRBV11-3 and TRBJ2-1, with 12 bases identical to TRBD2. J gave up 0 bases and V 0 bases, and 3 bases lay outside the gene matches. CDR1 and CDR2 (germline): SGHNT, YENEEA. This CDR3 comprises 18 residues.

The chain has TRBV6-5 and TRBJ2-7; 9 bases are shared with TRBD1. The CDR3 sequence is 15 residues long. V lost 5 bases to trimming and J lost 5 bases; unmatched junction nucleotides: 10. The germline V gene has CDR1 MNHEY and CDR2 SVGAGI. For the CDR3, the DNA is TGTGCCAGCAGTAAGACACAGGGGGCCCCCCACGAGCAGTACTTC. It translates to CASSKTQGAPHEQYF.